One and the same sample provided the 20 T cell receptor beta chains below, sequenced in a study of blood T cell repertoires in COVID-19. Assay: immunoSEQ multiplex PCR; the TCRdb copy retains only in-frame clones and omits some. The sample has 200,000 to 250,000 clones, over 75% seen once. Material: PBMCs or T cells enriched from blood (not recorded which). These TCRs come from a man aged 25 to 40 in a cohort exposed to, infected with or recovered from COVID-19 (not recorded which).

CDR3 nucleotide sequence: TGTGCCAGCAGCTCGCTAGCGTTGGGCTCCTACGAGCAGTACTTC. Protein product: CASSSLALGSYEQYF. The genes are TRBV5-8 and TRBJ2-7; weak D call: TRBD2 (6 bases). CDR1 is SGHTS and CDR2 is YDEGEE in the germline V gene. The CDR3 covers 15 residues. V lost 3 bases and J 0 bases, leaving 13 bases between the germline ends.

A single count supports this clone. V is TRBV28 and J is TRBJ2-1; perhaps TRBD2 as D (6 bases). The CDR3 is 15 amino acids. Looked up from germline, CDR1 is MDHEN and CDR2 is SYDVKM. V was cut by 6 bases and J by 7 bases, with 19 bases left in between. CDR3 bases: TGTGCCAGCAGCCCCCAGCGGGTGAACAAAAATGAGCAGTTCTTC. Its translation is CASSPQRVNKNEQFF. Drawing the rest from reference TRBV28 and TRBJ2-1, the complete variable domain is DVKVTQSSRYLVKRTGEKVFLECVQDMDHENMFWYRQDPGLGLRLIYFSYDVKMKEKGDIPEGYSVSREKKERFSLILESASTNQTSMYLCASSPQRVNKNEQFFGPGTRLTVL.

The J gene is TRBJ2-1, the V gene TRBV7-8; possibly TRBD2 for D (5 bases). V shed 5 bases and J shed 7 bases, with 12 bases lying between them. This CDR3 region has 13 residues. Germline CDR1 reads SGHVS; CDR2 reads FQNEAQ. The CDR3 region has the DNA TGTGCCAGCAGCCTCTTTCCGGGGAATGAGCAGTTCTTC. Protein sequence: CASSLFPGNEQFF.

The genes are TRBV5-4 and TRBJ2-5, with D perhaps matching TRBD2 (6 bases). This CDR3 is built from 15 residues. The V end lost 0 bases, the J end lost 4 bases, and 13 bases lay between the germline ends. In germline, CDR1 is SGHNT, CDR2 YYREEE (reference sequence). CDR3 amino acids: CASSLAELGGETQYF. In DNA form, the CDR3 reads TGTGCCAGCAGCTTGGCCGAACTGGGGGGAGAGACCCAGTACTTC.

This sequence joins TRBV5-6 and TRBJ2-1, with D perhaps TRBD2 (5 bases). This CDR3 region has 16 residues. CDR1 is SGHDT and CDR2 is YYEEEE in the germline V gene. V was trimmed by 2 bases and J by 0 bases, leaving 12 bases between them. The CDR3 sequence: CASSFRGFASYNEQFF. The CDR3 DNA follows: TGTGCCAGCAGCTTTCGGGGATTCGCCTCCTACAATGAGCAGTTCTTC.

This sequence joins TRBV27 and TRBJ1-5; D unclear. V gave up 5 bases and J gave up 6 bases, with 17 bases separating them. Per germline, CDR1 MNHEY and CDR2 SMNVEV (reference sequence). This CDR3 spans 15 amino acids. In DNA form, the CDR3 reads TGTGCCAGCAGTACCCTGGGCGGAGGGCGTCAGCCCCAGCATTTT. It translates to CASSTLGGGRQPQHF.

The chain joins TRBV28 to TRBJ1-4, with 7 bases that match TRBD1. Germline lookup yields CDR1 MDHEN and CDR2 SYDVKM. Unmatched junction bases numbered 19, after V lost 7 bases and J lost 8 bases. The CDR3 has 17 amino acids. In nucleotides, the CDR3 is TGTGCCAGCACCTCAACAGGGGAGCTGCGGACGGGGGAAAAACTGTTTTTT. It specifies CASTSTGELRTGEKLFF.

This clone turned up a few times. This chain joins TRBV28 and TRBJ2-5; a weak D match, TRBD2 (5 bases). There are 16 residues in the CDR3. Trimming left V 2 bases short and J 7 bases short, with 20 bases between. Germline V gives CDR1 MDHEN, CDR2 SYDVKM. CDR3 bases: TGTGCCAGCAGTTTAGTTGAGACTAACCTGGCGGGGACCCAGTACTTC. Its protein is CASSLVETNLAGTQYF.

The V gene is TRBV2, the J gene TRBJ1-4; D might be TRBD1 (6 bases). The CDR3 consists of 15 residues. The germline gives CDR1 SNHLY, CDR2 FYNNEI. V lost 0 bases, J lost 11 bases, and 16 bases lay in between. CDR3 DNA: TGTGCCAGCAGTGAAGCAGGGGGTAGGGGATGGAAACTGTTTTTT. Protein sequence: CASSEAGGRGWKLFF.

In DNA, the CDR3 is TGTGCCAGCAGTTCGGGATCCAGGACAGGGGACATTCAGTACTTC. This gives the protein CASSSGSRTGDIQYF. The chain recombines TRBV6-5 with TRBJ2-4; 9 nucleotides line up with TRBD1. CDR1 and CDR2 from the germline V gene are MNHEY and SVGAGI. With V trimmed by 4 bases and J by 8 bases, 9 bases remained unmatched. This CDR3 spans 15 amino acids.

The V and J genes are TRBV2 and TRBJ1-6; unclear D gene. The V gene's germline CDR1 is SNHLY and CDR2 FYNNEI. The V end was cut by 2 bases, the J end by 9 bases, with 8 bases between. The CDR3 is 13 residues long. CDR3 sequence reads: CASSEIPFSPLHF. The CDR3 DNA sequence: TGTGCCAGCAGTGAAATCCCCTTTTCACCCCTCCACTTT.

The genes are TRBV4-1 and TRBJ1-2; 8 positions agree with TRBD1. The germline gives CDR1 MGHRA, CDR2 YSYEKL. The CDR3 covers 13 residues. Unmatched junction bases numbered 2, after V lost 2 bases and J lost 6 bases. In DNA, the CDR3 is TGCGCCAGCAGCCAAAACAGGGGGAATGGCTACACCTTC. Residues: CASSQNRGNGYTF.

This clone came up once. The chain has TRBV5-4 and TRBJ1-2; D is undetermined. The CDR3 sequence is 14 residues long. Looked up from germline, CDR1 is SGHNT and CDR2 is YYREEE (reference sequence). Trimming left V 4 bases short and J 5 bases short, with 15 bases between. CDR3 residues: CASSPAGSEYGYTF. DNA of the CDR3: TGTGCCAGCAGCCCGGCGGGGTCAGAATATGGCTACACCTTC.

The chain uses TRBV25-1 and TRBJ2-7; tentative D call: TRBD1 (6 bases). The CDR3 is 13 residues long. Germline assignment: CDR1 MGHDK and CDR2 SYGVNS. Trimming took 6 bases from V and 6 from J, leaving 15 bases between them. CDR3 residues: CASSLGGRSEQYF. CDR3 sequence (DNA): TGTGCCAGCAGCCTAGGGGGTAGGAGCGAGCAGTACTTC.

V gene TRBV9 combines with J gene TRBJ1-4; weak D call: TRBD1 (6 bases). Germline lookup yields CDR1 SGDLS and CDR2 YYNGEE. Trimming removed 0 bases from V and 8 bases from J, with 17 bases in between. This CDR3 has 16 amino acids. The CDR3 DNA follows: TGTGCCAGCAGCGTAGAACCGGGACAATCCCCGGAAAAACTGTTTTTT. Amino acid sequence: CASSVEPGQSPEKLFF. The full variable domain, rest sourced from reference TRBV9 and TRBJ1-4, is DSGVTQTPKHLITATGQRVTLRCSPRSGDLSVYWYQQSLDQGLQFLIQYYNGEERAKGNILERFSAQQFPDLHSELNLSSLELGDSALYFCASSVEPGQSPEKLFFGSGTQLSVL.

The genes are TRBV5-1 and TRBJ1-1; 7 nucleotides agree with TRBD1. CDR1 SGHRS and CDR2 YFSETQ come from the germline V gene. The CDR3 covers 15 residues. The J segment lost 0 bases and the V segment lost 3 bases, leaving 5 bases of the junction unmatched. The DNA of the CDR3 is TGCGCCAGCAGCTCGGGACAGCTAATGAACACTGAAGCTTTCTTT. This translates into CASSSGQLMNTEAFF.

The rearrangement uses TRBV29-1 and TRBJ2-2, with 8 bases fitting TRBD1. CDR3 length: 14 amino acids. J was trimmed by 4 bases and V by 3 bases; bases with no gene match: 4. CDR1 and CDR2 (germline): SQVTM, ANQGSEA. The DNA for the CDR3 is TGCAGCGTTGAGCAGGGGGCCGGCACCGGGGAGCTGTTTTTT. Its translation is CSVEQGAGTGELFF.

This clone turned up a few times. This chain joins TRBV19 and TRBJ2-6; TRBD1 might be the D (6 bases). V gave up 3 bases and J gave up 0 bases, with 9 bases separating them. The CDR3 has 16 amino acids. In germline, CDR1 is LNHDA, CDR2 SQIVND (reference sequence). CDR3 bases: TGTGCCAGTAGTATCCTACAGGGCTCTGGGGCCAACGTCCTGACTTTC. Translation gives CASSILQGSGANVLTF.

The CDR3 DNA sequence: TGTGCCAGCAGCTTCGCCGGGACTAGCGGGAGTAGGCCAGATACGCAGTATTTT. Translating it yields CASSFAGTSGSRPDTQYF. J is TRBJ2-3 and V is TRBV7-6, with 14 bases fitting TRBD2. CDR3 length: 18 amino acids. Germline-derived CDR1 and CDR2 are SGHVS and FNYEAQ. Germline trimming cut 3 bases from V and 4 bases from J; bases unmatched to any gene: 9.

The rearrangement joins TRBV7-2 to TRBJ2-7; 7 bases match TRBD2. The CDR3 has 14 residues. Trimming removed 5 bases from V and 2 bases from J; junction bases left unmatched: 6. Per the germline V gene, CDR1 is SGHTA and CDR2 is FQGNSA. The CDR3 coding sequence is TGTGCCAGCAGCCGCCGGGGGGACGCCTACGAGCAGTACTTC. Encoded protein: CASSRRGDAYEQYF.